Listed below are T cell receptor beta chains from one sample, sequenced in a study of blood T cell repertoires in COVID-19. TCRdb keeps only in-frame clones here, not all; method: immunoSEQ multiplex PCR. The sample carries fewer than 350,000 clones, 86% recorded once. Sequencing was carried out using peripheral blood. These receptors were collected from a woman between 70 and 85 years old with COVID-19, enrolled during active disease. Both conserved end residues are part of each CDR3. A D gene is named only where the DNA matches it firmly. The size entry is marked missing in some rows and otherwise reads once, few, many or a size class.

TGTGCCAGCAGTTACTCCAGGGGGCCCGGCACTGAAGCTTTCTTT	CASSYSRGPGTEAFF	.	TRBD1	TRBV6-5	TRBJ1-1
TGCAGCGTGTCAGGGACAGGGGTCTACGAGCAGTACTTC	CSVSGTGVYEQYF	.	TRBD1	TRBV29-1	TRBJ2-7
TGTGCCATCAGAGCTAGTGAAGAGGAGTACTTC	CAIRASEEEYF	.	.	TRBV10-3	TRBJ2-7
TGTGCCAGCAGTCCTCGGGACAGAAGCGCTGAAGCTTTCTTT	CASSPRDRSAEAFF	.	TRBD1	TRBV27	TRBJ1-1
TGTGCCAGCCTTACTAGTCAGCTTGTAGATACGCAGTATTTT	CASLTSQLVDTQYF	.	.	TRBV2	TRBJ2-3
TGTGCCAGCAGTTACAGCAGGGAAGAGACCCAGTACTTC	CASSYSREETQYF	.	.	TRBV6-5	TRBJ2-5
TGTGCCAGCAGCGTAGACTGGCAGGCCGTCAGGGCTTTCTTT	CASSVDWQAVRAFF	.	.	TRBV9	TRBJ1-1
TGCGCCAGCAGCCAAGCGACAGGCTATGGCTACACCTTC	CASSQATGYGYTF	many	.	TRBV4-1	TRBJ1-2
TGTGCCATCAGTGAGTCGGGGACAGGGGGCACTGAAGCTTTCTTT	CAISESGTGGTEAFF	.	TRBD1	TRBV10-3	TRBJ1-1
TGTGCCAGCAGTCCTGGTCTAGCCGAGCAGTTCTTC	CASSPGLAEQFF	.	.	TRBV7-2	TRBJ2-1
TGCGCCAGCAACAAACCGGGGACTCCCGGTGGCAATCAGCCCCAGCATTTT	CASNKPGTPGGNQPQHF	.	.	TRBV23-1	TRBJ1-5
TGTGCCTCCGTACGGGATTACTACAATGAGCAGTTCTTC	CASVRDYYNEQFF	.	.	TRBV6-5	TRBJ2-1
TGTGCCACCAGTGACCCGGGACAGGGACTTTATGGCTACACCTTC	CATSDPGQGLYGYTF	.	TRBD1	TRBV24-1	TRBJ1-2
TGTGCCAGCAGCTTAAATTCAGCAGGGTTGGGAAACACCATATATTTT	CASSLNSAGLGNTIYF	.	.	TRBV11-2	TRBJ1-3
TGTGCCAGCAGCCAAGGGACTAGCGGAACCAAAAACATTCAGTACTTC	CASSQGTSGTKNIQYF	.	TRBD2	TRBV3-1/TRBV3-2	TRBJ2-4
TGCAGCGTTGTAGACAGGGCAGGCACTGAAGCTTTCTTT	CSVVDRAGTEAFF	.	TRBD1	TRBV29-1	TRBJ1-1
TGTGCCAGCAGCTACCTCCAGGGACTACAAGAGACCCAGTACTTC	CASSYLQGLQETQYF	many	TRBD2	TRBV2	TRBJ2-5
TGTGCCACCAGTGGACAGGGGAGTGCAGATACGCAGTATTTT	CATSGQGSADTQYF	.	TRBD1	TRBV24-1	TRBJ2-3
TGCGCCAGCTCTCCTGCTCTGACTAGCGGGGGACAGGAGACCCAGTACTTC	CASSPALTSGGQETQYF	.	TRBD2	TRBV5-1	TRBJ2-5
TGTGCCAGCAGCTTAGACAGGGCGGACTATGGCTACACCTTC	CASSLDRADYGYTF	.	.	TRBV13	TRBJ1-2
TGCGCCAGCACTACGCCCTCAGGGGGCGGCACTGAAGCTTTCTTT	CASTTPSGGGTEAFF	.	TRBD1	TRBV5-1	TRBJ1-1
TGTGCCAGCAGCCCCGGACTAGCGGGGGACGTAACCTACGAGCAGTACTTC	CASSPGLAGDVTYEQYF	.	TRBD2	TRBV11-2	TRBJ2-7
TGTGCCAGCAGCTTCACGGCTGGGGCGGGGGACCCCTCCTACGAGCAGTACTTC	CASSFTAGAGDPSYEQYF	.	TRBD2	TRBV7-9	TRBJ2-7
TGTGCCAGCACCAGCTGGGAGGAGAGTAGGGGCTACACCTTC	CASTSWEESRGYTF	.	.	TRBV2	TRBJ1-2
TGTGCCAGCAGCTTAGTATCAGGGCGGTACGAGCAGTACTTC	CASSLVSGRYEQYF	.	.	TRBV11-2	TRBJ2-7
TGTGCCAGCTCACCAGCCGCCCAGGGCTCCTACGAGCAGTACTTC	CASSPAAQGSYEQYF	once	.	TRBV18	TRBJ2-7
TGTGCCTGGAGTGCTGACAGGGGGAACACCATATATTTT	CAWSADRGNTIYF	.	TRBD1	TRBV30	TRBJ1-3
TGTGCCAGCAGCTGGGACAACAATCAGCCCCAGCATTTT	CASSWDNNQPQHF	.	.	TRBV28	TRBJ1-5
TGTGCCAGCGGGAATTCAGGGACAGATAGCAATCAGCCCCAGCATTTT	CASGNSGTDSNQPQHF	.	TRBD1	TRBV2	TRBJ1-5
TGTGCCAGTAGGACTAGCGGATTTCAGAATGAGCAGTTCTTC	CASRTSGFQNEQFF	.	TRBD2	TRBV19	TRBJ2-1
TGTGCCAGCAGCCCGGAGGTGGGGAGGGTGCAGTACTTC	CASSPEVGRVQYF	.	TRBD2	TRBV11-3	TRBJ2-7
TGTGCCAGCAGTACCCGAGAGGGAATGAACACTGAAGCTTTCTTT	CASSTREGMNTEAFF	.	.	TRBV27	TRBJ1-1
TGCGCCAGCAGCTCCAACCGGGACAGATCCTACAATGAGCAGTTCTTC	CASSSNRDRSYNEQFF	.	TRBD1	TRBV5-1	TRBJ2-1
TGCAGCGTGTCGGGACAGGGGAGGCACGAGCAGTACTTC	CSVSGQGRHEQYF	.	TRBD1	TRBV29-1	TRBJ2-7
TGTGCCAGCAGTTTTCAGGGGGCGGCTGAAGCTTTCTTT	CASSFQGAAEAFF	few	TRBD1	TRBV9	TRBJ1-1
TGCAGCGTTATCAAGGGGGCTACCACTGAAGCTTTCTTT	CSVIKGATTEAFF	.	TRBD1	TRBV29-1	TRBJ1-1
TGTGCCAGCAGCTTTGGTTTGACTACTGAAGCTTTCTTT	CASSFGLTTEAFF	.	.	TRBV5-6	TRBJ1-1
TGTGCCAGCAGTGAAGAGGGACAGGGACTCACCGGGGAGCTGTTTTTT	CASSEEGQGLTGELFF	.	TRBD1	TRBV2	TRBJ2-2
TGTGCCAGCAGCTCCGGCAGGGCTAACGAGCAGTACTTC	CASSSGRANEQYF	.	.	TRBV11-1	TRBJ2-7
TGTGCCAGCAGTTACGGGTGGGGGGATTATGAGCAGTTCTTC	CASSYGWGDYEQFF	once	.	TRBV6-2/TRBV6-3	TRBJ2-1
TGTGCCAGCGAGCGGGGGGGTGTAAATGAGCAGTTCTTC	CASERGGVNEQFF	.	TRBD2	TRBV6-5	TRBJ2-1
TGTGCCAGCAGTTTATCGAACCCTTCTAGCACTGAAGCTTTCTTT	CASSLSNPSSTEAFF	once	.	TRBV27	TRBJ1-1
TGTGCCAGCAGCCCCCAGCGGGGGGAGGGCAATGAGCAGTTCTTC	CASSPQRGEGNEQFF	.	TRBD2	TRBV7-2	TRBJ2-1
TGCGCCAGCAGTGAAACAGGGACAACGCAGTATTTT	CASSETGTTQYF	.	.	TRBV10-1	TRBJ2-3
TGTGCCACCGAGGACAGACTCCTGAAGGGCTACACCTTC	CATEDRLLKGYTF	.	.	TRBV19	TRBJ1-2
TGTGCCATCACCCCCGGGGGGAACGGTGAGCAGTTCTTC	CAITPGGNGEQFF	.	TRBD2	TRBV10-3	TRBJ2-1
TGTGCCAGCAGCCCCTCGGGGGGCGTCTATGGCTACACCTTC	CASSPSGGVYGYTF	.	.	TRBV28	TRBJ1-2
TGTGCCAGCAGCTTCGAGAGATTCTACGAGCAGTACTTC	CASSFERFYEQYF	once	.	TRBV11-2	TRBJ2-7
TGTGCCAGCAGTTACTCGGGACAGGGTACTGGAAACACCATATATTTT	CASSYSGQGTGNTIYF	.	TRBD1	TRBV6-5	TRBJ1-3
TGTGCCAGCAGGAGTAGCGAAATTGAGACCCAGTACTTC	CASRSSEIETQYF	.	.	TRBV6-5	TRBJ2-5
TGTGCCAGCAGTTACTCCAGGGGGACTGAAGCTTTCTTT	CASSYSRGTEAFF	.	TRBD1	TRBV6-5	TRBJ1-1
TGTGCCTGGAGTGTACAGGGGTCAGATACGCAGTATTTT	CAWSVQGSDTQYF	.	TRBD1	TRBV30	TRBJ2-3
TGTGCCAGCAGTTACCGACGGAGCTACGAGCAGTACTTC	CASSYRRSYEQYF	.	.	TRBV6-5	TRBJ2-7
TGTGCCAGCTCACCACGGGGACAGAGGGCCTACGAGCAGTACTTC	CASSPRGQRAYEQYF	.	TRBD1	TRBV18	TRBJ2-7
TGTGCCAGCAGTTTCTTATCGACGGGTAATGAAAAACTGTTTTTT	CASSFLSTGNEKLFF	.	.	TRBV27	TRBJ1-4
TGTGCCATCCAGGAGAGGGGGTGGACAGATACGCAGTATTTT	CAIQERGWTDTQYF	.	.	TRBV10-3	TRBJ2-3
TGTGCCAGCAGCTACCTGACACCCAGCCGTTACGAGCAGTACTTC	CASSYLTPSRYEQYF	.	.	TRBV7-2	TRBJ2-7
TGTGCCAGCAGTTTGAAATTTAGAGGGGGTTACACCGGGGAGCTGTTTTTT	CASSLKFRGGYTGELFF	.	.	TRBV27	TRBJ2-2